This TCR beta chain was sequenced during a study of control samples from healthy donors and cancer patients (dated by TCRdb to 2018 to 2020). The method behind the library was the immunoSEQ multiplex PCR assay. TCRdb limited this immuneACCESS table to in-frame rearrangements with V and J called. A share of clones is missing; checked studies link under half to unresolved V genes, and the rest is unexplained. The sample profile shows about 130,000 clones; approximately 92% of them were found once. Around 5.1% of the sample is held by the ten biggest clonotypes. A note on this clone: Its antigen is currently not known. No base-level quality is on record; no much larger clone is a single base apart.

The CDR3 covers 14 residues, taking in both the cysteine and the phenylalanine. The retained sequence is limited to the CDR3, 42 bases, with the frame set at the first base. V is clipped by 4 bases and J by 0 bases, and the sequence between their germline boundaries is 7 bases long. Sequences KGHSH (CDR1) and LQKENI (CDR2) are obtained from the germline V gene. Sequencing was carried out using blood. This sequence originates from a man younger than 30 in good health. The chain links TRBV18 with TRBJ1-5, and TRBD1 may be the D gene, going by 5 matching bases. CDR3 region: CASSQQASNQPQHF. The bases are TGTGCCAGCTCACAACAGGCTAGCAATCAGCCCCAGCATTTT.